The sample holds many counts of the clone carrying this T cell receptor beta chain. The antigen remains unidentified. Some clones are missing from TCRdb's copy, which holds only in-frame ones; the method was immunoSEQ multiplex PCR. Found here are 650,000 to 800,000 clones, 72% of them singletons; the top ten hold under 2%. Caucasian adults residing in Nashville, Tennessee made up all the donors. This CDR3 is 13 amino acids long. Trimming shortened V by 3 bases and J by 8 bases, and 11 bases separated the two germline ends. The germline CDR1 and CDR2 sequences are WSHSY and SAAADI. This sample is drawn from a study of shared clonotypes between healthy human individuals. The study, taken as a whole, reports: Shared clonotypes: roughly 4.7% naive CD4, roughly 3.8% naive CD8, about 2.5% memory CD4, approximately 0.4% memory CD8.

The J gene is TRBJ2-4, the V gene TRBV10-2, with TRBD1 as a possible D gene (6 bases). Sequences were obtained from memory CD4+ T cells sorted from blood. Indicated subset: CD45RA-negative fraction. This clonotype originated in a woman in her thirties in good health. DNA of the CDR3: TGCGCCAGCAGTGAAGGCAGGGGAGACATTCAGTACTTC. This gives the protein CASSEGRGDIQYF.